This T cell receptor beta chain is from a study of cytomegalovirus exposure and HLA in healthy donors. 60 Vbeta and 13 Jbeta primers were used in PCR. TCRdb's copy holds only in-frame clones and misses some; the assay was immunoSEQ multiplex PCR. In total, the table holds 110,000 to 150,000 clones. The germline CDR1 and CDR2 sequences are SGHNT and YENEEA. CDR3 length: 14 residues. Trimming left V 6 bases short and J 1 base short, with 12 bases between. Sequenced material: PBMCs. This TCR derives from a woman between 18 and 29 years old in good health and CMV-seronegative. The chain has TRBV11-3 and TRBJ1-1; D might be TRBD1 (5 bases). DNA of the CDR3: TGTGCCAGCAGGACGGGGGATCCGAACACTGAAGCTTTCTTT. This encodes CASRTGDPNTEAFF.